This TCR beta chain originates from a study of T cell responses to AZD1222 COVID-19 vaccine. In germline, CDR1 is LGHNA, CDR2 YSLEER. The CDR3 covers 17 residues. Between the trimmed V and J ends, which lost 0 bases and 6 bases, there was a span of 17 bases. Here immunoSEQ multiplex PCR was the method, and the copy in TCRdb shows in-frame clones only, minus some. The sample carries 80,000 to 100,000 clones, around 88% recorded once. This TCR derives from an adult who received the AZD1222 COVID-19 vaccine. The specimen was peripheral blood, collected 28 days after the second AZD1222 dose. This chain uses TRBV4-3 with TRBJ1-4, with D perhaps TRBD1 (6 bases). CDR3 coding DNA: TGCGCCAGCAGCCAAGAACGGTTAGGACAGTGGGATGAAAAACTGTTTTTT. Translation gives CASSQERLGQWDEKLFF.